The 20 T cell receptor beta chains in this list originate from one sample, sequenced in a study of shared clonotypes between healthy human individuals. Here immunoSEQ multiplex PCR was the method, and the copy in TCRdb shows in-frame clones only, minus some. The data contain some 980,000 clones, 70% to 85% of them seen just once; the ten biggest clones take up roughly 1.5%. Material: memory CD4+ T cells sorted from blood. Noted subset: CD45RA-negative fraction. Receptors were obtained from a man between 18 and 35 years old in good health.

This chain joins TRBV30 and TRBJ1-5; unclear D gene. CDR1 and CDR2 from the germline V gene are GTSNPN and SVGIG (reference sequence). The CDR3 sequence is 13 residues long. The V end lost 2 bases, the J end lost 8 bases, and 13 bases lay between the germline ends. The CDR3 sequence: CAWSRQFLEPQHF. In DNA, the CDR3 is TGTGCCTGGAGTAGGCAGTTTTTGGAGCCCCAGCATTTT.

The chain employs TRBV9 and TRBJ2-2; TRBD1 is a possible D gene (5 bases). Germline loops: CDR1 SGDLS, CDR2 YYNGEE. V lost 2 bases and J 7 bases, leaving 12 bases between the germline ends. The CDR3 totals 14 residues. CDR3 sequence: CASSVIGENGELFF. The DNA of the CDR3 is TGTGCCAGCAGCGTTATAGGGGAAAACGGGGAGCTGTTTTTT.

Worth noting for this clone: Distinct nucleotide sequences in the sample also encode this CDR3. The rearrangement uses TRBV5-1 and TRBJ2-5, with D uncertain. The CDR3 spans 12 residues. The V and J ends lost 0 bases and 4 bases respectively, with 4 bases between them. Germline V CDR1 and CDR2: SGHRS, YFSETQ. Written as DNA, the CDR3 is TGCGCCAGCAGCTTGGTTCGAGAGACCCAGTACTTC. The encoded protein is CASSLVRETQYF.

This clone was observed a few times. The chain recombines TRBV27 with TRBJ2-3, with no clear D. The germline CDR1 and CDR2 sequences are MNHEY and SMNVEV (reference sequence). The CDR3 totals 11 residues. Trimming removed 5 bases from V and 6 bases from J, with 6 bases in between. CDR3 in DNA: TGTGCCAGCAGTCAAGTGGATACGCAGTATTTT. It translates to CASSQVDTQYF.

This clone has a single count. The rearrangement links TRBV6-5 to TRBJ2-7, with 8 positions matching TRBD2. V was clipped by 6 bases and J by 1 base; unmatched bases: 2. The germline gives CDR1 MNHEY, CDR2 SVGAGI. The CDR3 runs 13 residues. The CDR3 nucleotides are TGTGCCAGCAGAGGCGGGGGGTCCTACGAGCAGTACTTC. Translated: CASRGGGSYEQYF.

V gene TRBV5-1 combines with J gene TRBJ2-5, with 13 bases identical to TRBD2. CDR1 and CDR2 (germline): SGHRS, YFSETQ. CDR3 length equals 15 residues. The trim removed 4 bases at V and 5 bases at J, leaving 5 bases unmatched. CDR3 nucleotide sequence: TGCGCCAGCAGCGTAGGGACTAGCGGGGCGGAGACCCAGTACTTC. Its protein product is CASSVGTSGAETQYF.

V and J are TRBV6-5 and TRBJ2-2; no definite D call. V was clipped by 5 bases and J by 7 bases, with 11 bases between them. CDR1 is MNHEY and CDR2 is SVGAGI in the germline V gene. CDR3 length: 13 residues. The CDR3 nucleotides are TGTGCCAGCAGTAGCCCCCTAGGCGGGGAGCTGTTTTTT. Translated: CASSSPLGGELFF.

This clone occurred a few times. J is TRBJ1-1 and V is TRBV6-5; TRBD1 matches 7 bases. The trim removed 6 bases at V and 5 bases at J, leaving 9 bases unmatched. This CDR3 has 14 residues. Germline V gene lookup returns CDR1 MNHEY and CDR2 SVGAGI. CDR3 sequence: CASRDRPIGTEAFF. The CDR3 DNA follows: TGTGCCAGCAGGGACAGGCCCATTGGGACTGAAGCTTTCTTT.

The CDR3 nucleotides read TGTGCCAGCAGCATAACAGGGGATCAGCCCCAGCATTTT. It yields the protein CASSITGDQPQHF. V usage is TRBV7-2 and J usage is TRBJ1-5; 7 bases agree with TRBD1. CDR1 and CDR2 from the germline V gene are SGHTA and FQGNSA. The CDR3 extends over 13 amino acids. V was pared by 5 bases and J by 5 bases, with 3 bases of the junction left unmatched.

Comment on this clone: The same CDR3 can be traced to other DNA sequences in this sample. The chain links TRBV5-1 to TRBJ2-7; weak D call: TRBD1 (5 bases). The germline CDR1 and CDR2 sequences are SGHRS and YFSETQ. The CDR3 has 14 amino acids. V lost 3 bases to trimming and J lost 2 bases, with 12 bases between them. CDR3 nucleotides: TGCGCCAGCAGCTCCCAGGGCCAGACCTACGAGCAGTACTTC. As protein: CASSSQGQTYEQYF.

The J gene is TRBJ2-3, the V gene TRBV2; the match to TRBD2 covers 12 bases. Germline loops: CDR1 SNHLY, CDR2 FYNNEI. V was pared by 3 bases and J by 0 bases, with 4 bases of the junction left unmatched. The CDR3 covers 17 residues. CDR3 loop: CASSETSGRGSTDTQYF. The CDR3 DNA sequence: TGTGCCAGCAGTGAGACTAGCGGGAGAGGCAGCACAGATACGCAGTATTTT.

This clone was detected a few times. The V call is TRBV2, the J call TRBJ2-3; TRBD1 agrees at 8 bases. This CDR3 has 13 residues. With V trimmed by 3 bases and J by 4 bases, 0 bases remained unmatched. The germline V gene encodes CDR1 SNHLY and CDR2 FYNNEI. CDR3 bases: TGTGCCAGCAGTGAGGACAGGGCAGATACGCAGTATTTT. It codes for CASSEDRADTQYF.

The chain couples TRBV18 to TRBJ1-6; D uncertain. This CDR3 contains 16 residues. V lost 2 bases and J lost 6, with 14 bases in between. CDR1 KGHSH and CDR2 LQKENI come from the germline V gene. In DNA, the CDR3 is TGTGCCAGCTCACCAAATTCGGGTGACGCTAATTCACCCCTCCACTTT. Its translation is CASSPNSGDANSPLHF.

The CDR3 bases are TGTGCCAGCAGCTTGGGGGTTGGCAGGGGGAGTACTGAAGCTTTCTTT. This codes for CASSLGVGRGSTEAFF. The chain joins TRBV11-1 to TRBJ1-1, with TRBD1 identical over 7 bases. Germline CDR1 and CDR2: SGHAT and FQDESV (reference sequence). With 3 bases clipped from V and 5 bases from J, the junction kept 12 bases outside the gene matches. The length of the CDR3 is 16 residues.

The J gene is TRBJ2-7, the V gene TRBV7-2, with 10 bases matching TRBD2. The CDR3 has 15 residues. V shed 6 bases, J shed 3 bases, and the junction held 8 bases outside the gene matches. Germline CDR1 SGHTA, CDR2 FQGNSA. The chain's CDR3 is CASSPTGTSVYEQYF. The DNA for the CDR3 is TGTGCCAGCAGTCCAACCGGGACTAGCGTCTACGAGCAGTACTTC.

The rearrangement uses TRBV5-1 and TRBJ1-5; possible D gene TRBD1, 5 bases. The V end was cut by 4 bases, the J end by 3 bases, with 14 bases between. The CDR3 totals 15 residues. Germline values: CDR1 SGHRS, CDR2 YFSETQ. The CDR3 protein is CASSHEGTANQPQHF. CDR3 sequence (DNA): TGCGCCAGCAGCCACGAGGGGACGGCCAATCAGCCCCAGCATTTT.

The gene calls are TRBV5-1 and TRBJ2-5; D remains ambiguous. V lost 0 bases and J lost 2, with 14 bases in between. This CDR3 comprises 16 residues. Per germline, CDR1 SGHRS and CDR2 YFSETQ. The CDR3 nucleotides read TGCGCCAGCAGCTTGGGGGGTCTGGCGGAGCAAGAGACCCAGTACTTC. Amino acid sequence: CASSLGGLAEQETQYF. The complete variable domain, with remaining parts taken from reference TRBV5-1 and TRBJ2-5, reads KAGVTQTPRYLIKTRGQQVTLSCSPISGHRSVSWYQQTPGQGLQFLFEYFSETQRNKGNFPGRFSGRQFSNSRSEMNVSTLELGDSALYLCASSLGGLAEQETQYFGPGTRLLVL.

This clone was seen only once. The chain joins TRBV18 to TRBJ2-7, with 8 bases identical to TRBD2. The CDR3 is 16 residues long. The germline V gene encodes CDR1 KGHSH and CDR2 LQKENI. V lost 3 bases to trimming and J lost 0 bases; unmatched junction nucleotides: 7. CDR3 in amino acids: CASSPSTGGSSYEQYF. CDR3 nucleotide sequence: TGTGCCAGCTCACCGTCGACGGGAGGGAGCTCCTACGAGCAGTACTTC.

The J gene is TRBJ2-1, the V gene TRBV7-9; 10 positions agree with TRBD1. Trimming removed 1 base from V and 2 bases from J; junction bases left unmatched: 2. The CDR3 has 16 amino acids. CDR1 SEHNR and CDR2 FQNEAQ come from the germline V gene (reference sequence). This CDR3 reads CASSLVGTGAYNEQFF. The DNA of the CDR3 is TGTGCCAGCAGCTTAGTTGGGACAGGGGCCTACAATGAGCAGTTCTTC.

V usage is TRBV6-6 and J usage is TRBJ1-3; D is ambiguous. The V end lost 5 bases, the J end lost 6 bases, and 5 bases lay between the germline ends. This CDR3 spans 11 amino acids. Germline V lookup: CDR1 MNHNY, CDR2 SVGAGI (reference sequence). The CDR3 spells CASSHQNTIYF. In nucleotides, the CDR3 is TGTGCCAGCAGTCACCAAAACACCATATATTTT.